This TCR beta chain was captured by sequencing in a study of patients and donors after allogeneic stem cell transplantation. The germline V gene encodes CDR1 ENHRY and CDR2 SYGVKD. Trimming removed 2 bases from V and 3 bases from J; junction bases left unmatched: 10. This CDR3 has 17 amino acids. TCRdb ran MiXCR on the RT-PCR reads and lists one entry per CDR3 protein. The sample lists 400,000 to 450,000 distinct CDR3 sequences; around 16% were seen once. This clonotype appeared a few times. The sample taken for sequencing was blood, either unsorted or a sorted T cell fraction (not recorded which). J is TRBJ2-7 and V is TRBV10-3, with 10 bases aligning to TRBD2. The TCR was taken from a human donor who was either an allogeneic HSCT recipient or a stem cell or donor lymphocyte infusion donor (not recorded which). It is not recorded whose cells these are; they may come from a transplant donor. The CDR3 DNA is TGTGCCATCAGTGAGGTGGCGGGACTAGCGTGGAGCTACGAGCAGTACTTC. Protein product: CAISEVAGLAWSYEQYF.